This TCR beta chain was identified in a study of blood T cells in healthy people across ages. With regard to this clonotype: Its antigen is not identified.

Primers used in a second PCR of roughly 7 to 11 cycles were a sample-barcoded 5' primer and a J-beta primer mix. CDR3-containing paired-end reads numbering at least 2.5 million came from each sample. TCRdb re-analysed the 5' RACE reads in MiXCR, keeping a single row per CDR3 protein. Of almost 800,000 distinct CDR3 sequences in the sample, over 45% were seen once. Healthy individuals of Caucasian origin from Russia, aged roughly 6 to 100, served as donors. Study conclusions and caveats: As age increased, TCR beta diversity per million T cells fell in a roughly linear fashion. Donor CMV status, an unknown factor, possibly confounded changes in expanded clonotypes.

The CDR3 length is 15 residues. CDR1 is DFQATT and CDR2 is SNEGSKA in the germline V gene (reference sequence). Trimming took 0 bases from V and 8 from J; bases not matched to a gene: 9. Material for sequencing was blood. The chain joins TRBV20-1 to TRBJ2-1; TRBD2 matches 8 bases. The receptor's source is a man aged 25 to 40 in good health. The CDR3 DNA is TGCAGTGCTAGAGATCAAGGACTAGCTGTGTATGAGCAGTTCTTC. As protein: CSARDQGLAVYEQFF.